Described below is a single T cell receptor (beta chain) sequence and its context. Its antigen is not known. The authors generated TCR beta cDNA through 5'RACE template switching with UMIs. No DNA is given; TCRdb re-called the 5' RACE reads and lists each CDR3 protein once. This table lists 550,000 to 600,000 distinct CDR3 sequences. This specimen comes from a study of T cells expressing NK-cell markers. Overall study context: TCR beta repertoires came from sorted CD3+CD56+NKG2C+, CD3+CD56+NKG2C- and CD3+CD56-NKG2C+ T cells. Broader study findings: These clonotypes also led the CD3+CD56-NKG2C+ fraction in a few donors.

Looked up from germline, CDR1 is DFQATT and CDR2 is SNEGSKA (reference sequence). The CDR3 runs 16 residues. This TCR was recovered from a man younger than 30 in good health. Sequencing was performed on blood T cells: a sorted CD56 or NKG2C T cell subset, CD4+ or CD8+ T cells, or bulk PBMC T cells (not recorded which). The rearrangement uses TRBV20-1 and TRBJ2-7; TCRdb calls TRBD2, which cannot be checked without DNA. This CDR3 is CSARPSTSARSYEQYF.